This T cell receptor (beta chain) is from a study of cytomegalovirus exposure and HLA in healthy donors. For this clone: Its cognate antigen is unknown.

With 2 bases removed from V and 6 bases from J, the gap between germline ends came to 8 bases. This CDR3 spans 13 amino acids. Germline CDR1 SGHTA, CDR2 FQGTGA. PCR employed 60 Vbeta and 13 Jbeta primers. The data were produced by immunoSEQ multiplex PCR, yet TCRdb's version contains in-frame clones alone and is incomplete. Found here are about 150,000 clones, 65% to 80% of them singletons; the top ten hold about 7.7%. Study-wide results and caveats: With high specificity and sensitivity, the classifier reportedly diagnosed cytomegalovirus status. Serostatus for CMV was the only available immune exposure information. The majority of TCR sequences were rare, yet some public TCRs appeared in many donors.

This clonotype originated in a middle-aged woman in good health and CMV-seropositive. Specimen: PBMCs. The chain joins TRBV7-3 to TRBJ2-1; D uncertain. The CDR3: CASSLGLVNEQFF. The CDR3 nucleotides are TGTGCCAGCAGCTTAGGTCTAGTCAATGAGCAGTTCTTC.